This T cell receptor beta chain was recorded in a study of control samples from healthy donors and cancer patients. TCRdb keeps only in-frame clones here, not all; method: immunoSEQ multiplex PCR. The data show 90,000 or so clones, less than 85% seen once. The CDR3 extends over 16 amino acids. Trimming cost V 9 bases and J 5 bases; bases outside gene matches: 18. CDR1 and CDR2 (germline): LNHDA, SQIVND (reference sequence). Specimen: PBMCs. The origin of this receptor is an older man with lung cancer. The V gene is TRBV19, the J gene TRBJ1-2, with 7 bases fitting TRBD1. CDR3 protein: CASQENYGTALYGYTF. For the CDR3, the DNA is TGTGCCAGCCAGGAGAACTACGGGACAGCTTTATATGGCTACACCTTC.